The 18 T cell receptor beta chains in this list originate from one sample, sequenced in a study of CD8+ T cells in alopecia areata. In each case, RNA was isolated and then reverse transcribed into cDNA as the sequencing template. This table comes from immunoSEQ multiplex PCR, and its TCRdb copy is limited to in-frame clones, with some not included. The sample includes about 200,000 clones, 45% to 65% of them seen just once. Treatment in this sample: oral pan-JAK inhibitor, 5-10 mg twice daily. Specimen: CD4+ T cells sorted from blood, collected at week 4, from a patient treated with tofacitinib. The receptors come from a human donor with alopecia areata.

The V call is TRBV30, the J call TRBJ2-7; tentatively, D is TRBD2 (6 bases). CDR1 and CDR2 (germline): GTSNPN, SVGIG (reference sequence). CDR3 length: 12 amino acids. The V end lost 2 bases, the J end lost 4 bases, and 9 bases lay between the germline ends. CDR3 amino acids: CAWSPREYEQYF. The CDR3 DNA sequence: TGTGCCTGGAGTCCACGGGAGTACGAGCAGTACTTC.

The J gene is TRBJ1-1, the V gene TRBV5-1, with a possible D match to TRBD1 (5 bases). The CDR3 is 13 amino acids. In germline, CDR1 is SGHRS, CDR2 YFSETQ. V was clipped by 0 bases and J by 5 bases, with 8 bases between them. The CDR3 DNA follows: TGCGCCAGCAGCTTGGTGGGGGAAACTGAAGCTTTCTTT. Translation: CASSLVGETEAFF.

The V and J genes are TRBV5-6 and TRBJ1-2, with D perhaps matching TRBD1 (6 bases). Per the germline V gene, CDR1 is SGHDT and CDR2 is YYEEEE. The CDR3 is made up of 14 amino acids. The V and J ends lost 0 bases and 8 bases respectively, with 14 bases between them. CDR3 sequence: CASSLVSGARGYTF. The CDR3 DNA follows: TGTGCCAGCAGCTTGGTTTCGGGGGCACGGGGCTACACCTTC.

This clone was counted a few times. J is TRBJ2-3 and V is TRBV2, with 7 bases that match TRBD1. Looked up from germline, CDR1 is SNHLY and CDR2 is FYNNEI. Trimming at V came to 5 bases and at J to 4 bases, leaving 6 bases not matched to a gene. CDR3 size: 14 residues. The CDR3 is CASSIDRDADTQYF. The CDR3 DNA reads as TGTGCCAGCAGTATCGACAGGGACGCAGATACGCAGTATTTT.

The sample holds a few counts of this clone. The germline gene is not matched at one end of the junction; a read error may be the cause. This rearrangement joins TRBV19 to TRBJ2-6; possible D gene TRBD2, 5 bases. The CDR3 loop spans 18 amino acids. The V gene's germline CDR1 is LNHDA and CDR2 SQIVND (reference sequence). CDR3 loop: CASSMFGILSSGANVLTF. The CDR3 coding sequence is TGTGCCAGTAGTATGTTCGGGATTCTGTCTTCTGGCGCCAACGTCCTGACTTTC.

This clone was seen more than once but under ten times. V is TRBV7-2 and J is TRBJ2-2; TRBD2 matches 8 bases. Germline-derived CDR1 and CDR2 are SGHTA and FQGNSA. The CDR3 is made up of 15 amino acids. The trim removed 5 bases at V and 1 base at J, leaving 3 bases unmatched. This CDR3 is CASSPLAVNTGELFF. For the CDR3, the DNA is TGTGCCAGCAGCCCACTAGCGGTGAACACCGGGGAGCTGTTTTTT.

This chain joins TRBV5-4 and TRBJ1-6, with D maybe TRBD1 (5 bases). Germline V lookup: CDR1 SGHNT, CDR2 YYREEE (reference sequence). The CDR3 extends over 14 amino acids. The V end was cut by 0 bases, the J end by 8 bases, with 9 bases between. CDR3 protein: CASSLVGADSPLHF. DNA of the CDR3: TGTGCCAGCAGCTTGGTAGGGGCTGATTCACCCCTCCACTTT.

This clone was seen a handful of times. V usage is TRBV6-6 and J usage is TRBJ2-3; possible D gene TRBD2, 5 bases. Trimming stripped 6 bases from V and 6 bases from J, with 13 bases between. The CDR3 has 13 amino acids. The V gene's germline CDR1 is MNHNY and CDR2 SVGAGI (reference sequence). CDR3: CASRTSGEDTQYF. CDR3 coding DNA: TGTGCCAGCAGGACCAGTGGGGAGGATACGCAGTATTTT.

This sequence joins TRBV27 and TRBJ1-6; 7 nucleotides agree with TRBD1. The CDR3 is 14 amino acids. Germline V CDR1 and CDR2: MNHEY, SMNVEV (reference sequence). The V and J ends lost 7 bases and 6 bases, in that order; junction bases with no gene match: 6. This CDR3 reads CASNVQGPNSPLHF. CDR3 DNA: TGTGCCAGCAACGTACAGGGGCCTAATTCACCCCTCCACTTT.

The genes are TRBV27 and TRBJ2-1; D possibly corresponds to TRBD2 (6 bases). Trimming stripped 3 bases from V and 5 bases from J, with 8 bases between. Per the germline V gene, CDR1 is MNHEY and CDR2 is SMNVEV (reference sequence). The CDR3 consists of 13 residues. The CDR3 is CASSFGGNNEQFF. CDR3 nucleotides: TGTGCCAGCAGTTTCGGGGGTAACAATGAGCAGTTCTTC.

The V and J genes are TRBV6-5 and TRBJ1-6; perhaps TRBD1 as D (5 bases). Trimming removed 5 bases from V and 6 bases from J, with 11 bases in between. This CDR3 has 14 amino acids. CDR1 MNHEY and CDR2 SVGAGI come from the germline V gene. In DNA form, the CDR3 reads TGTGCCAGCAGTAACCGACAGCTTAATTCACCCCTCCACTTT. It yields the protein CASSNRQLNSPLHF.

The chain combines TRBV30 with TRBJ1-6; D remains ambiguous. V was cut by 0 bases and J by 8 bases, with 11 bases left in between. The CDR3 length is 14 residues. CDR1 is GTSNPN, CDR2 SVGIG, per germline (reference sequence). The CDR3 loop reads CAWSVRRGDSPLHF. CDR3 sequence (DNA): TGTGCCTGGAGTGTAAGACGGGGAGATTCACCCCTCCACTTT. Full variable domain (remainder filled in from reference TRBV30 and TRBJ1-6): SQTIHQWPATLVQPVGSPLSLECTVEGTSNPNLYWYRQAAGRGLQLLFYSVGIGQISSEVPQNLSASRPQDRQFILSSKKLLLSDSGFYLCAWSVRRGDSPLHFGNGTRLTVT.

CDR3 DNA: TGCGCCAGCAGCCAAGACCATGCTGACACTGAAGCTTTCTTT. Amino acid sequence: CASSQDHADTEAFF. V gene TRBV4-1 combines with J gene TRBJ1-1; D is undetermined. Germline CDR1 is MGHRA and CDR2 is YSYEKL. The ends were cut back, 0 bases at V and 3 bases at J, with 8 bases in the middle. There are 14 residues in the CDR3.

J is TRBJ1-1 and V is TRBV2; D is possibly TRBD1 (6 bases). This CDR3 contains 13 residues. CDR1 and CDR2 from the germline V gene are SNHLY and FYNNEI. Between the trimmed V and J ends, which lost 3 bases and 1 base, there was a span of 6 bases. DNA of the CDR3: TGTGCCAGCAGTGAGGACAGGAACACTGAAGCTTTCTTT. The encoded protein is CASSEDRNTEAFF.

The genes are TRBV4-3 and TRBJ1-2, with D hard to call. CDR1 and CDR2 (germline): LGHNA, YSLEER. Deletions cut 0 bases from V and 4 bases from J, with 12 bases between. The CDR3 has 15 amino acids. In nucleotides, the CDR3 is TGCGCCAGCAGCCAAGATGAGAGCGCGGGCTATGGCTACACCTTC. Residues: CASSQDESAGYGYTF.

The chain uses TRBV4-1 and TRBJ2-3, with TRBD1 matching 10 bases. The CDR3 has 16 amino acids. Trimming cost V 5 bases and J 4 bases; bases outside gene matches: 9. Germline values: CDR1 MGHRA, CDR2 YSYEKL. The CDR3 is CASSTRDRGGSDTQYF. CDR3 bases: TGCGCCAGCAGCACCCGGGACAGGGGCGGGTCAGATACGCAGTATTTT.

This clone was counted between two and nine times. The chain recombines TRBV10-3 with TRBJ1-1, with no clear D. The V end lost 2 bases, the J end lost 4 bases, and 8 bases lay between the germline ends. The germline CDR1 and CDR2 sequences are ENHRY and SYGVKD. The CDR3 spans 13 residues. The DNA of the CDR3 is TGTGCCATCAGTGAGGCGGGGAGCACTGAAGCTTTCTTT. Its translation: CAISEAGSTEAFF.

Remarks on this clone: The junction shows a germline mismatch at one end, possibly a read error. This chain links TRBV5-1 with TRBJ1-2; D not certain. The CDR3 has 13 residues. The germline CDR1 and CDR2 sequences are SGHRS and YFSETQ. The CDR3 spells CASSPNQHLGLAF. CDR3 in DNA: TGCGCCAGCAGCCCAAACCAACACCTAGGACTAGCGTTC.